One sample yielded the 23 T cell receptor beta chains listed below, sequenced in a study of T-cell memory formation after mild COVID-19. Using its own MiXCR run on the 5' RACE reads, TCRdb lists one record per CDR3 protein. This repertoire shows around 200,000 distinct CDR3 sequences, around a fifth found once; its top ten account for 23%. Source material: PBMCs or a T cell subset sorted from them (not recorded which). Receptors were obtained from an adult woman who had mild COVID-19 (a few samples of this study predate the infection). Cell type and time point are not known.

The J gene is TRBJ2-1, the V gene TRBV9; 12 nucleotides agree with TRBD2. The CDR3 sequence is 16 residues long. Germline assignment: CDR1 SGDLS and CDR2 YYNGEE. V lost 2 bases to trimming and J lost 6 bases; unmatched junction nucleotides: 6. CDR3 residues: CASSVATSGGLNEQFF. The CDR3 bases are TGTGCCAGCAGCGTCGCGACTAGCGGGGGACTCAATGAGCAGTTCTTC.

The rearrangement joins TRBV7-6 to TRBJ2-7; the match to TRBD2 covers 9 bases. The germline V gene encodes CDR1 SGHVS and CDR2 FNYEAQ. The CDR3 is made up of 15 amino acids. Trimming cost V 5 bases and J 5 bases; bases outside gene matches: 10. The CDR3 is CASSHRLAGFDEQYF. CDR3 sequence (DNA): TGTGCCAGCAGCCACCGGCTAGCGGGATTTGACGAGCAGTACTTC.

This clonotype was seen more than once but under ten times. J is TRBJ1-1 and V is TRBV4-1; 10 bases line up with TRBD1. The CDR3 has 15 residues. J was trimmed by 5 bases and V by 1 base; bases with no gene match: 4. Germline CDR1 MGHRA, CDR2 YSYEKL. The CDR3 sequence is CASSQGTGGRTEAFF. The DNA for the CDR3 is TGCGCCAGCAGCCAAGGGACAGGGGGTCGAACTGAAGCTTTCTTT.

This chain connects TRBV27 to TRBJ2-3; 8 bases match TRBD2. Germline V gene sequence: CDR1 MNHEY, CDR2 SMNVEV (reference sequence). This CDR3 is built from 16 residues. The trim removed 5 bases at V and 2 bases at J, leaving 9 bases unmatched. CDR3 residues: CASSTSTGGFTDTQYF. CDR3 nucleotides: TGTGCCAGCAGTACCTCTACGGGAGGGTTCACAGATACGCAGTATTTT.

J is TRBJ2-7 and V is TRBV5-4; 8 nucleotides match TRBD2. Germline V CDR1 and CDR2: SGHNT, YYREEE (reference sequence). There are 17 residues in the CDR3. V lost 0 bases and J lost 3; bases outside the gene matches: 11. As DNA, the CDR3 is TGTGCCAGCAGCTTGGACCGGTCGACTAGCGTAAGCTACGAGCAGTACTTC. Its protein product is CASSLDRSTSVSYEQYF.

The rearrangement joins TRBV12-3 or TRBV12-4 to TRBJ1-2, with a tentative D call TRBD1 (5 bases). The CDR3 covers 14 residues. V gave up 5 bases and J gave up 7 bases, with 17 bases separating them. In DNA, the CDR3 is TGTGCCAGCAGTGGGGCGGGGGAAGGGTCTGGCTACACCTTC. The encoded protein is CASSGAGEGSGYTF.

This clonotype was counted a few times. The chain combines TRBV29-1 with TRBJ2-7, with 7 bases matching TRBD2. CDR3 length equals 14 residues. Germline trimming cut 6 bases from V and 2 bases from J; bases unmatched to any gene: 10. CDR1 is SQVTM and CDR2 is ANQGSEA in the germline V gene. The CDR3, as DNA: TGCAGCGTCCTGGGGGGGGTTAATGCCTACGAGCAGTACTTC. Translated, it gives CSVLGGVNAYEQYF.

The genes are TRBV7-9 and TRBJ2-5, with D perhaps assigned TRBD1 or TRBD2 (5 bases each). CDR1 and CDR2 from the germline V gene are SEHNR and FQNEAQ (reference sequence). The CDR3 spans 12 residues. V lost 4 bases and J 9 bases, leaving 12 bases between the germline ends. CDR3 in amino acids: CASSWDVGAQYF. CDR3 nucleotide sequence: TGTGCCAGCAGCTGGGACGTCGGTGCCCAGTACTTC.

V gene TRBV7-9 combines with J gene TRBJ2-1; TRBD2 might be the D (6 bases). V was pared by 2 bases and J by 3 bases, with 14 bases between. In germline, CDR1 is SEHNR, CDR2 FQNEAQ (reference sequence). The CDR3 consists of 16 residues. The DNA of the CDR3 is TGTGCCAGCAGCTTATTGGAGGGATCCGACTACAATGAGCAGTTCTTC. Its protein is CASSLLEGSDYNEQFF.

The chain uses TRBV5-6 and TRBJ2-3; weak D call: TRBD2 (6 bases). This CDR3 is 14 amino acids long. Deletions cut 4 bases from V and 5 bases from J, with 14 bases between. Germline V gene sequence: CDR1 SGHDT, CDR2 YYEEEE. The DNA of the CDR3 is TGTGCCAGCAGCGCACAAAGAGCGGGAGATACGCAGTATTTT. Protein: CASSAQRAGDTQYF.

This clonotype has just a few counts. This chain links TRBV20-1 with TRBJ2-1; a weak D match, TRBD2 (5 bases). The germline CDR1 and CDR2 sequences are DFQATT and SNEGSKA (reference sequence). V lost 0 bases and J lost 4, with 10 bases in between. The CDR3 runs to 14 residues. In nucleotides, the CDR3 is TGCAGTGCTAGAGATGCTAGCAAGTACAATGAGCAGTTCTTC. As protein: CSARDASKYNEQFF.

This clonotype was found a few times. The rearrangement links TRBV24-1 to TRBJ2-2; perhaps TRBD1 as D (5 bases). The length of the CDR3 is 15 residues. Germline V gene data show CDR1 as KGHDR and CDR2 as SFDVKD. Between the trimmed V and J ends, which lost 3 bases and 2 bases, there was a span of 9 bases. CDR3 sequence (DNA): TGTGCCACCAGTGATCGTCAGGGAAACACCGGGGAGCTGTTTTTT. Translating it yields CATSDRQGNTGELFF.

This clonotype turned up a few times. J is TRBJ1-3 and V is TRBV20-1; D remains ambiguous. CDR3 length: 14 residues. The germline CDR1 and CDR2 sequences are DFQATT and SNEGSKA (reference sequence). CDR3: CSSRRRLSGNTIYF. CDR3 nucleotide sequence: TGCAGCTCGAGGAGGCGGCTTTCTGGAAACACCATATATTTT.

This clonotype has only a few counts. This chain uses TRBV4-3 with TRBJ2-2; the D gene could be TRBD1 or TRBD2 (6 bases each). Germline assignment: CDR1 LGHNA and CDR2 YSLEER. The germline V and J ends were trimmed by 4 bases and 5 bases, with 11 bases remaining between them. This CDR3 contains 14 residues. The CDR3 coding sequence is TGCGCCAGCAGCCTCGGGGGCCGGACCGGGGAGCTGTTTTTT. This codes for CASSLGGRTGELFF.

The chain links TRBV15 to TRBJ1-2, with D hard to call. This CDR3 is 14 amino acids long. Germline assignment: CDR1 LNHNV and CDR2 YYDKDF (reference sequence). V was cut by 4 bases and J by 3 bases, with 12 bases left in between. In nucleotides, the CDR3 is TGTGCCACCAGCACCGCGGGGTACGACTATGGCTACACCTTC. Its translation is CATSTAGYDYGYTF.

The V gene is TRBV7-9, the J gene TRBJ2-5; 14 positions agree with TRBD2. The CDR3 is made up of 17 amino acids. Trimming took 7 bases from V and 2 from J; bases not matched to a gene: 9. Germline assignment: CDR1 SEHNR and CDR2 FQNEAQ (reference sequence). The CDR3 DNA reads TGTGCCAGCACCCCCGGACTAGCGGGAGGTGGTCAAGAGACCCAGTACTTC. Translated, it gives CASTPGLAGGGQETQYF.

This clonotype was recorded at least ten times. This chain joins TRBV6-5 and TRBJ2-7; unclear D gene. Germline CDR1 is MNHEY and CDR2 is SVGAGI. The CDR3 covers 13 residues. With 6 bases removed from V and 0 bases from J, the gap between germline ends came to 9 bases. This CDR3 reads CASSDHSSYEQYF. The CDR3 DNA sequence: TGTGCCAGCAGCGATCACAGCTCCTACGAGCAGTACTTC.

This clonotype was counted between two and nine times. The genes are TRBV6-5 and TRBJ2-2; no clear D gene. V was trimmed by 2 bases and J by 5 bases, leaving 12 bases between them. Germline CDR1 is MNHEY and CDR2 is SVGAGI. There are 15 residues in the CDR3. CDR3 residues: CASSYGPADTGELFF. The CDR3 DNA is TGTGCCAGCAGTTACGGGCCCGCCGATACCGGGGAGCTGTTTTTT.

The rearrangement links TRBV18 to TRBJ1-2; 7 bases map to TRBD1. The length of the CDR3 is 14 residues. J was trimmed by 2 bases and V by 0 bases; bases with no gene match: 0. Looked up from germline, CDR1 is KGHSH and CDR2 is LQKENI. The CDR3 coding sequence is TGTGCCAGCTCACCACCAGGGGGCAACTATGGCTACACCTTC. Translated, it gives CASSPPGGNYGYTF.

The chain couples TRBV24-1 to TRBJ2-7; D remains unclear. The CDR3 loop spans 12 amino acids. Germline CDR1 KGHDR, CDR2 SFDVKD. V shed 8 bases and J shed 3 bases, with 10 bases lying between them. The CDR3 DNA follows: TGTGCCACCATGGACCCTTTCTACGAGCAGTACTTC. As protein: CATMDPFYEQYF.

Many counts were recorded for this clonotype. The rearrangement links TRBV6-1 to TRBJ2-1; no definite D call. Germline CDR1 reads MNHNS; CDR2 reads SASEGT. The CDR3 consists of 15 residues. Between the trimmed V and J ends, which lost 0 bases and 6 bases, there was a span of 12 bases. The CDR3 reads CASSEAPSSGNEQFF. The CDR3 nucleotides are TGTGCCAGCAGTGAAGCGCCGAGTTCAGGCAATGAGCAGTTCTTC.

This clonotype has just a few counts. V is TRBV12-3 or TRBV12-4 and J is TRBJ2-4; D not certain. Deletions cut 4 bases from V and 0 bases from J, with 10 bases between. This CDR3 is built from 15 residues. In nucleotides, the CDR3 is TGTGCCAGCAGTTCCCCGGGCCTAGCCAAAAACATTCAGTACTTC. This codes for CASSSPGLAKNIQYF.

This clonotype has a handful of counts. The gene calls are TRBV7-9 and TRBJ2-3, with D tentatively TRBD1 (5 bases). Germline V lookup: CDR1 SEHNR, CDR2 FQNEAQ (reference sequence). CDR3 length: 14 amino acids. V lost 5 bases and J lost 6, with 15 bases in between. CDR3 loop: CASSQGFSGDTQYF. The CDR3 nucleotides are TGTGCCAGCAGCCAGGGATTCTCTGGGGATACGCAGTATTTT. Using reference TRBV7-9 and TRBJ2-3 for the parts outside the CDR3, the full variable domain is DTGVSQNPRHKITKRGQNVTFRCDPISEHNRLYWYRQTLGQGPEFLTYFQNEAQLEKSRLLSDRFSAERPKGSFSTLEIQRTEQGDSAMYLCASSQGFSGDTQYFGPGTRLTVL.